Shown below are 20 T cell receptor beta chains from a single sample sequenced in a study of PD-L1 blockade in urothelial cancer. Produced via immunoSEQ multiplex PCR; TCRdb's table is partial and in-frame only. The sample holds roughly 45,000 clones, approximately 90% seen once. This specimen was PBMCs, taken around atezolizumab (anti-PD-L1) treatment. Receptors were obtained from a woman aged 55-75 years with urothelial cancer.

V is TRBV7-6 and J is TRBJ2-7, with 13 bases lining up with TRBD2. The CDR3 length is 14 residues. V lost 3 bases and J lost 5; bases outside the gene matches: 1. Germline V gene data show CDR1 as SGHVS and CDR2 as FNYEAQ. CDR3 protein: CASSLGLAGHEQYF. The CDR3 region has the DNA TGTGCCAGCAGCTTGGGACTAGCGGGGCACGAGCAGTACTTC.

CDR3 protein: CASNPGTDYGYTF. CDR3 nucleotides: TGCGCCAGTAATCCGGGGACAGATTATGGCTACACCTTC. The rearrangement uses TRBV5-1 and TRBJ1-2; the match to TRBD1 covers 7 bases. After removal of 8 bases from V and 5 bases from J, the junction contained 9 bases not matched to a gene. From germline, CDR1 is SGHRS and CDR2 YFSETQ. The length of the CDR3 is 13 residues.

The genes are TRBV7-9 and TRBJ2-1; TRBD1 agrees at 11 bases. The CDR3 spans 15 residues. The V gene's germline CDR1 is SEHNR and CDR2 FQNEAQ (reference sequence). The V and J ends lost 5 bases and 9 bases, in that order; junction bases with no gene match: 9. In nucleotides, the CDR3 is TGTGCCAGCAGCCAATTGGGACAGGGGGTGTTTGAGCAGTTCTTC. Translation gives CASSQLGQGVFEQFF.

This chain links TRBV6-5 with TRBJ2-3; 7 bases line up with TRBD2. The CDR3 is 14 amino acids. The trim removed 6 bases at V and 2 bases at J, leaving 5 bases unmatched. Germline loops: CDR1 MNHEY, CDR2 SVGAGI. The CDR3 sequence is CASSLGGTTDTQYF. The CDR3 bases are TGTGCCAGCAGCCTGGGAGGGACCACAGATACGCAGTATTTT.

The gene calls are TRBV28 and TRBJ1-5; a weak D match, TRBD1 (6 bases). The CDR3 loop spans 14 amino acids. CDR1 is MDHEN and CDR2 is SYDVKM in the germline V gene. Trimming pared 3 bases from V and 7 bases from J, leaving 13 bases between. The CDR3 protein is CASSLGQHSQPQHF. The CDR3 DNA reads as TGTGCCAGCAGTTTGGGACAACATTCCCAGCCCCAGCATTTT.

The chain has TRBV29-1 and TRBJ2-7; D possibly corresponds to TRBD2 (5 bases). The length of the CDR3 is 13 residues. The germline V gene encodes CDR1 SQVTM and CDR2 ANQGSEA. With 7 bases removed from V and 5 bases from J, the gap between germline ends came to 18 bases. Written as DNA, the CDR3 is TGCAGCGGATGGACTCCCGGAAGTAACGAGCAGTACTTC. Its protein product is CSGWTPGSNEQYF.

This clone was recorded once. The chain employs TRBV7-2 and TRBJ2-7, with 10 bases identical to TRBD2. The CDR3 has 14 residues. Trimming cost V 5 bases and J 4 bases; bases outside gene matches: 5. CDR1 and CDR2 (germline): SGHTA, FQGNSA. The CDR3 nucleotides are TGTGCCAGCAGCCCGGGACTAGCGCTATACGAGCAGTACTTC. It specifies CASSPGLALYEQYF.

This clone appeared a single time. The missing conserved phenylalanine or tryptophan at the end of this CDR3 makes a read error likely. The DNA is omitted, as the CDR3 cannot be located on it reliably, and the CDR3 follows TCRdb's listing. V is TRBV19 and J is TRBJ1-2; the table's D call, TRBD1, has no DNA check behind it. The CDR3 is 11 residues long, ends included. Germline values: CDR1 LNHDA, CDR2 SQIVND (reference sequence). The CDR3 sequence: CASSSSTGTGL.

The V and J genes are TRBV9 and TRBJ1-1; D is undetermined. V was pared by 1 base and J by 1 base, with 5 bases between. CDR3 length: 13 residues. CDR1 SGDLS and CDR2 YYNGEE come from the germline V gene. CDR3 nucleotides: TGTGCCAGCAGCGTACGACAGAACACTGAAGCTTTCTTT. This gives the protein CASSVRQNTEAFF. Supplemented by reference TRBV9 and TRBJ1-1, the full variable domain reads DSGVTQTPKHLITATGQRVTLRCSPRSGDLSVYWYQQSLDQGLQFLIQYYNGEERAKGNILERFSAQQFPDLHSELNLSSLELGDSALYFCASSVRQNTEAFFGQGTRLTVV.

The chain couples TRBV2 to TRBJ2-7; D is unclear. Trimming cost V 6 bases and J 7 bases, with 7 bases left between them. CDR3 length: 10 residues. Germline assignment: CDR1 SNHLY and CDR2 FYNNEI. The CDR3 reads CASRRLEQYF. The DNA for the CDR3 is TGTGCCAGCAGGCGGTTAGAGCAGTACTTC.

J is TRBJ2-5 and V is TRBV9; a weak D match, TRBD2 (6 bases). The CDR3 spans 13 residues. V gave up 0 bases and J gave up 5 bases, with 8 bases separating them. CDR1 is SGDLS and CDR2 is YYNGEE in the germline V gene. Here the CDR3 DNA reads TGTGCCAGCAGCGTAGGCGCGGGGGAGACCCAGTACTTC. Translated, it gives CASSVGAGETQYF.

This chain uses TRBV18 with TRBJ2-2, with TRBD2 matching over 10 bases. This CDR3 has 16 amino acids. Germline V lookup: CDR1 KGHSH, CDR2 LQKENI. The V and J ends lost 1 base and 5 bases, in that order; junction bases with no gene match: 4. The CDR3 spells CASSPLAGGETGELFF. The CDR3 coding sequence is TGTGCCAGCTCACCACTAGCGGGAGGAGAAACCGGGGAGCTGTTTTTT.

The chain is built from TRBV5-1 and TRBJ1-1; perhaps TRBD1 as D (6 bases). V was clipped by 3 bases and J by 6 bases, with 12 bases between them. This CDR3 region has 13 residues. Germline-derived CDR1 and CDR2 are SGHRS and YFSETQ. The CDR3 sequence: CASSSSGVAEAFF. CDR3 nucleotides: TGCGCCAGCAGCTCATCAGGGGTTGCTGAAGCTTTCTTT.

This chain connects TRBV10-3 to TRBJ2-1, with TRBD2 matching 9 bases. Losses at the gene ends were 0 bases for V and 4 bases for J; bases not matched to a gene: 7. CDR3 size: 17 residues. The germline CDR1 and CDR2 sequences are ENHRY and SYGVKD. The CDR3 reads CAISESASGTPYNEQFF. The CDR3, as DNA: TGTGCCATCAGTGAGTCGGCTAGCGGGACCCCGTACAATGAGCAGTTCTTC.

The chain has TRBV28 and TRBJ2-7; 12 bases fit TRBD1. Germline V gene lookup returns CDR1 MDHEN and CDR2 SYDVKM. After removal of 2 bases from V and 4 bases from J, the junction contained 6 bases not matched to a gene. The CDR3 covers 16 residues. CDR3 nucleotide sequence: TGTGCCAGCAGTTTAGGTGGGACAGGGGGCGTGTACGAGCAGTACTTC. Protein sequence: CASSLGGTGGVYEQYF. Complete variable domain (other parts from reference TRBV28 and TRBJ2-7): DVKVTQSSRYLVKRTGEKVFLECVQDMDHENMFWYRQDPGLGLRLIYFSYDVKMKEKGDIPEGYSVSREKKERFSLILESASTNQTSMYLCASSLGGTGGVYEQYFGPGTRLTVT.

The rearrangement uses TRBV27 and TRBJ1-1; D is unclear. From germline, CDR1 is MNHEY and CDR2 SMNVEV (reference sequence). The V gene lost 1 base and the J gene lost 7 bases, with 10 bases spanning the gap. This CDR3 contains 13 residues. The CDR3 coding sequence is TGTGCCAGCAGTTTATTAGGAGGGTATGAAGCTTTCTTT. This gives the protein CASSLLGGYEAFF.

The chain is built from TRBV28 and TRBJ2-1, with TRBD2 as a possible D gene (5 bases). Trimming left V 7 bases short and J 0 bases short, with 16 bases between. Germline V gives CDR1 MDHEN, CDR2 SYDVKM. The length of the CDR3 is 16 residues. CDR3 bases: TGTGCCAGCAATTTCCCATCTAGCAACTCCTACAATGAGCAGTTCTTC. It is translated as CASNFPSSNSYNEQFF.

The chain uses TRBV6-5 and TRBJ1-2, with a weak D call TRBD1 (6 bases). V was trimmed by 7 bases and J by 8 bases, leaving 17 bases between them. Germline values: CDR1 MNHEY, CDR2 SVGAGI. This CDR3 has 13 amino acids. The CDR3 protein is CASTMGAVRGYTF. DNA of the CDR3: TGTGCCAGCACCATGGGGGCGGTCCGGGGCTACACCTTC.

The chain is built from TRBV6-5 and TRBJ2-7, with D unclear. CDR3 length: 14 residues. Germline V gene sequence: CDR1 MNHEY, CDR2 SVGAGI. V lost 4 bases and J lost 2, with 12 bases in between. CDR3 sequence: CASSSDTRTYEQYF. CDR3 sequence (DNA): TGTGCCAGCAGTTCCGACACAAGAACCTACGAGCAGTACTTC.

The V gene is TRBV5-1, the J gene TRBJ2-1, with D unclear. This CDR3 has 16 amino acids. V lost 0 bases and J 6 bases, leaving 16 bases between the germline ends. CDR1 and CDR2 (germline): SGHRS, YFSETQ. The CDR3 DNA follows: TGCGCCAGCAGCTTGGCCCCCCCCAGGCGTGGCAATGAGCAGTTCTTC. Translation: CASSLAPPRRGNEQFF.